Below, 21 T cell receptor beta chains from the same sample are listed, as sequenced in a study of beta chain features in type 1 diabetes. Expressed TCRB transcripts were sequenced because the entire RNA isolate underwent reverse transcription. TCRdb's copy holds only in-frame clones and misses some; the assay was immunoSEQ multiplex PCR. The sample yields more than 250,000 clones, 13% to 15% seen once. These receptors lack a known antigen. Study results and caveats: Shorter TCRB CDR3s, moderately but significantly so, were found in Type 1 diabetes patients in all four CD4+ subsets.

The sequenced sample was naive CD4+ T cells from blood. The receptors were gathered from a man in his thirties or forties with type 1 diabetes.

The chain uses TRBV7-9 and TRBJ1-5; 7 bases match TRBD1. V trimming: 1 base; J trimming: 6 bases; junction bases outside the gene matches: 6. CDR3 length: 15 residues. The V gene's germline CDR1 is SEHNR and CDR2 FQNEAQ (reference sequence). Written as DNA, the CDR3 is TGTGCCAGCAGCTTAGACGCGACAGGGATTCAGCCCCAGCATTTT. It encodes CASSLDATGIQPQHF.

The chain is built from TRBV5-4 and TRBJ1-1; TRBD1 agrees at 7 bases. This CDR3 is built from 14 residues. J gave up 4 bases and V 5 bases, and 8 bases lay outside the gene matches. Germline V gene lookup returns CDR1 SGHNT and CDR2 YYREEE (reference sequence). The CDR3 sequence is CASRAGGASTEAFF. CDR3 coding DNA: TGTGCCAGCAGAGCAGGGGGTGCGAGCACTGAAGCTTTCTTT.

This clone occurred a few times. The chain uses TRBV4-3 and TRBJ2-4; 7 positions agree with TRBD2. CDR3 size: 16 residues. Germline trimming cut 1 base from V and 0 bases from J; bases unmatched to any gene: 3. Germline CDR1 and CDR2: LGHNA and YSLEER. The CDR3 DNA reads TGCGCCAGCAGCCAAGGGGGGGGTCTAGCCAAAAACATTCAGTACTTC. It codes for CASSQGGGLAKNIQYF.

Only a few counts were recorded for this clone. Here the CDR3 DNA reads TGTGCCAGTAGTCCGTGGACAGCTAGCGGGAGGCTCTCCTACAATGAGCAGTTCTTC. Translated, it gives CASSPWTASGRLSYNEQFF. The V call is TRBV19, the J call TRBJ2-1; 11 nucleotides line up with TRBD2. Germline CDR1 is LNHDA and CDR2 is SQIVND (reference sequence). J was trimmed by 0 bases and V by 5 bases; bases with no gene match: 12. The CDR3 length is 19 residues.

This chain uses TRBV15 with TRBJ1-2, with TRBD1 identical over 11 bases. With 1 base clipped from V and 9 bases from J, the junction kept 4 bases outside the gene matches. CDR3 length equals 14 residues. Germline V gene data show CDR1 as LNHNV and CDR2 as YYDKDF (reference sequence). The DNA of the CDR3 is TGTGCCACCAGCAGAGTGGGACAGGGGGTTCGCTACACCTTC. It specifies CATSRVGQGVRYTF.

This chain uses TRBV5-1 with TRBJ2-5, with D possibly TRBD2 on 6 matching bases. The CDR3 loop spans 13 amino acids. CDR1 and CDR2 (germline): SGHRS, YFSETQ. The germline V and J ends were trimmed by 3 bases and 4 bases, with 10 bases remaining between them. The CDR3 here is CASSSGSGETQYF. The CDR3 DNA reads TGCGCCAGCAGCTCCGGGAGCGGAGAGACCCAGTACTTC. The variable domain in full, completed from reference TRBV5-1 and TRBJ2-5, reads KAGVTQTPRYLIKTRGQQVTLSCSPISGHRSVSWYQQTPGQGLQFLFEYFSETQRNKGNFPGRFSGRQFSNSRSEMNVSTLELGDSALYLCASSSGSGETQYFGPGTRLLVL.

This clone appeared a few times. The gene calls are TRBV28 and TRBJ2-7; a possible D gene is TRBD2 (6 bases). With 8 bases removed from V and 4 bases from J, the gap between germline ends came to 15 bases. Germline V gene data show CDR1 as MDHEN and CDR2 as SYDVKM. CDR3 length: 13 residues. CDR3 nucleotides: TGTGCCAGCGGGGACTCCCTGCCTTACGAGCAGTACTTC. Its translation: CASGDSLPYEQYF.

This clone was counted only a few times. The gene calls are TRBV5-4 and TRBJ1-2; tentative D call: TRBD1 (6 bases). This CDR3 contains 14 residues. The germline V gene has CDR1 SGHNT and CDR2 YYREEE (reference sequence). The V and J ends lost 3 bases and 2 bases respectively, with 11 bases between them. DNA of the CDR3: TGTGCCAGCAGCTACTCCGACAGGAACTATGGCTACACCTTC. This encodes CASSYSDRNYGYTF.

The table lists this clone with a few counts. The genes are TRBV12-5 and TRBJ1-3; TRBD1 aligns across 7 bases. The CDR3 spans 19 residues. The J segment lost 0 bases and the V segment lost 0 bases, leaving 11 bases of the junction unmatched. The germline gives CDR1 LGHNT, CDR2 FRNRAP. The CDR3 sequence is CASGLVIGGLTSSGNTIYF. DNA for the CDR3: TGTGCTAGTGGTTTGGTGATAGGGGGCCTGACAAGCTCTGGAAACACCATATATTTT. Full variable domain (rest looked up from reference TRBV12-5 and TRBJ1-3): DARVTQTPRHKVTEMGQEVTMRCQPILGHNTVFWYRQTMMQGLELLAYFRNRAPLDDSGMPKDRFSAEMPDATLATLKIQPSEPRDSAVYFCASGLVIGGLTSSGNTIYFGEGSWLTVV.

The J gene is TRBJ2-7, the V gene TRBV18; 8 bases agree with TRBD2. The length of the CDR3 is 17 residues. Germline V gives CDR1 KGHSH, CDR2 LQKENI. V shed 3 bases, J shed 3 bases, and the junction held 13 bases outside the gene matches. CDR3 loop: CASSPFRSGDPDYEQYF. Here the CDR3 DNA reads TGTGCCAGCTCACCCTTTCGTAGCGGGGACCCTGACTACGAGCAGTACTTC. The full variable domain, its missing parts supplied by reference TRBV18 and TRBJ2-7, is NAGVMQNPRHLVRRRGQEARLRCSPMKGHSHVYWYRQLPEEGLKFMVYLQKENIIDESGMPKERFSAEFPKEGPSILRIQQVVRGDSAAYFCASSPFRSGDPDYEQYFGPGTRLTVT.

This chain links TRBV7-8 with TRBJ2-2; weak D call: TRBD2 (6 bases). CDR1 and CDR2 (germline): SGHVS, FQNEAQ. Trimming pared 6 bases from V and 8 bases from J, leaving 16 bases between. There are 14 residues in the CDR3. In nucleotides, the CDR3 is TGTGCCAGCAGGGCGGGTCGGGCGGGAGGGGAGCTGTTTTTT. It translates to CASRAGRAGGELFF.

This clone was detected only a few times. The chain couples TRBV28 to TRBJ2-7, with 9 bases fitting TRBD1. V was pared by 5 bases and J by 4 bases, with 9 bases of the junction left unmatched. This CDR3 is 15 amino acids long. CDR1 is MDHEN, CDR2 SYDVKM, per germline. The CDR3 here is CASSGPDRGGYEQYF. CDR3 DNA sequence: TGTGCCAGCAGTGGCCCGGACAGGGGCGGGTACGAGCAGTACTTC. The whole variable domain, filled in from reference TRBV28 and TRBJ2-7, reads DVKVTQSSRYLVKRTGEKVFLECVQDMDHENMFWYRQDPGLGLRLIYFSYDVKMKEKGDIPEGYSVSREKKERFSLILESASTNQTSMYLCASSGPDRGGYEQYFGPGTRLTVT.

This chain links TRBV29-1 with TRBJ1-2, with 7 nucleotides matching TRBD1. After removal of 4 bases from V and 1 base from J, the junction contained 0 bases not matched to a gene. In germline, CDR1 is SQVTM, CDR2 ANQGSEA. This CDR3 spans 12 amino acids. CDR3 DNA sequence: TGCAGCGTTGGACAGGGTAACTATGGCTACACCTTC. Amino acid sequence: CSVGQGNYGYTF.

The CDR3 here is CASSLGQYSNQPQHF. The CDR3 DNA follows: TGTGCCAGCAGCTTGGGACAGTATAGCAATCAGCCCCAGCATTTT. The chain recombines TRBV5-8 with TRBJ1-5; D is perhaps TRBD1 (5 bases). CDR1 is SGHTS, CDR2 YDEGEE, per germline. V was shortened by 0 bases and J by 0 bases, with 7 bases between the two germline ends. The CDR3 covers 15 residues.

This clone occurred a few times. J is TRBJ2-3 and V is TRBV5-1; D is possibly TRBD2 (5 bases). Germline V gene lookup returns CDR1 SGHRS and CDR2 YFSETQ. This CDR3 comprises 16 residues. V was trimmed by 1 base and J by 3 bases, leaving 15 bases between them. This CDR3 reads CASSLLGKPRTDTQYF. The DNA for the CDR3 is TGCGCCAGCAGCTTGCTCGGGAAACCGAGGACAGATACGCAGTATTTT.

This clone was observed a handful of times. The chain's CDR3 is CASSEEGEKLFF. The DNA for the CDR3 is TGTGCCAGCAGTGAGGAGGGTGAAAAACTGTTTTTT. The rearrangement joins TRBV2 to TRBJ1-4, with D unresolved. CDR3 length: 12 amino acids. CDR1 is SNHLY, CDR2 FYNNEI, per germline. With 3 bases removed from V and 7 bases from J, the gap between germline ends came to 6 bases.

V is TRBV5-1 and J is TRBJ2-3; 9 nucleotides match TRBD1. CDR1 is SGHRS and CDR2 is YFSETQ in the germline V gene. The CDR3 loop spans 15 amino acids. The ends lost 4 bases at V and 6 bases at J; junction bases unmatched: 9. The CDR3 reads CASSLGDRVTDTQYF. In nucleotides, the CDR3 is TGCGCCAGCAGCCTGGGGGACAGGGTTACGGATACGCAGTATTTT.

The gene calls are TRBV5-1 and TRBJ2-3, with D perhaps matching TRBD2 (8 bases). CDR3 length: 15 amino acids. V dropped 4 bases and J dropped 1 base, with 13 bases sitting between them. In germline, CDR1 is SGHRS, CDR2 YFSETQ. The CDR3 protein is CASSLSGTGTDTQYF. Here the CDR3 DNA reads TGCGCCAGCAGCCTTAGCGGGACAGGCACAGATACGCAGTATTTT. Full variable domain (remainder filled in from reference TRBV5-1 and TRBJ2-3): KAGVTQTPRYLIKTRGQQVTLSCSPISGHRSVSWYQQTPGQGLQFLFEYFSETQRNKGNFPGRFSGRQFSNSRSEMNVSTLELGDSALYLCASSLSGTGTDTQYFGPGTRLTVL.

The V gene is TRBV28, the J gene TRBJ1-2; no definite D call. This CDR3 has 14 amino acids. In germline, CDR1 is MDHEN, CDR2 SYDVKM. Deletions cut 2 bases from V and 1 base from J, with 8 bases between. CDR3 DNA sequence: TGTGCCAGCAGTTTAAACCACAATAACTATGGCTACACCTTC. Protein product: CASSLNHNNYGYTF.

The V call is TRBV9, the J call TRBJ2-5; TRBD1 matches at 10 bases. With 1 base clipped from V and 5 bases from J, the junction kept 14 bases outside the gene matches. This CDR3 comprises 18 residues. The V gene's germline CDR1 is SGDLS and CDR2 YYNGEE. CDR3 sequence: CASSVLPMGQGNGETQYF. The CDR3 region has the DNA TGTGCCAGCAGCGTACTACCTATGGGACAGGGGAATGGGGAGACCCAGTACTTC.

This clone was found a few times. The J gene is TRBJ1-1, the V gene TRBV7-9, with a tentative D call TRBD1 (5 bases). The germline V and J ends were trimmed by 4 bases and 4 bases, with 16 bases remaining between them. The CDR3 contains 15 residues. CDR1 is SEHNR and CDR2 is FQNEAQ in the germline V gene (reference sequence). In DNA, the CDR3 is TGTGCCAGCAGCTCAACTCAGGGAGGGGCCACTGAAGCTTTCTTT. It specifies CASSSTQGGATEAFF.